These 23 T cell receptor beta chains originate from one sample sequenced in a study of cytomegalovirus exposure and HLA in healthy donors. Primers included in the PCR were 60 Vbeta and 13 Jbeta primers. TCRdb's copy holds only in-frame clones and misses some; the assay was immunoSEQ multiplex PCR. This sample carries approximately 120,000 clones, 83% of them seen once, and the ten largest clones take 3.6%. Input material: PBMCs. These TCRs come from a middle-aged woman in good health and CMV-seropositive.

The chain is built from TRBV28 and TRBJ2-4, with 8 bases lining up with TRBD1. The CDR3 has 13 residues. Looked up from germline, CDR1 is MDHEN and CDR2 is SYDVKM. V was pared by 6 bases and J by 4 bases, with 2 bases of the junction left unmatched. In DNA, the CDR3 is TGTGCCAGCAGACAGGGGGTGAAAAACATTCAGTACTTC. Translating it yields CASRQGVKNIQYF. The full variable domain, in which reference TRBV28 and TRBJ2-4 provide the parts outside the CDR3, is DVKVTQSSRYLVKRTGEKVFLECVQDMDHENMFWYRQDPGLGLRLIYFSYDVKMKEKGDIPEGYSVSREKKERFSLILESASTNQTSMYLCASRQGVKNIQYFGAGTRLSVL.

V and J are TRBV7-2 and TRBJ1-2; D ambiguous. This CDR3 comprises 12 residues. CDR1 is SGHTA, CDR2 FQGNSA, per germline. Deletions cut 2 bases from V and 8 bases from J, with 9 bases between. In nucleotides, the CDR3 is TGTGCCAGCAGCTTATTAGATACGGGCTACACCTTC. This sequence encodes CASSLLDTGYTF.

V and J are TRBV6-5 and TRBJ2-7, with D unresolved. V was clipped by 5 bases and J by 6 bases, with 17 bases between them. CDR1 and CDR2 (germline): MNHEY, SVGAGI. The CDR3 length is 14 residues. The CDR3 spells CASSLTRLSGEQYF. CDR3 DNA: TGTGCCAGCAGTCTTACCCGACTTTCGGGCGAGCAGTACTTC.

The rearrangement links TRBV6-5 to TRBJ2-2; the D is unclear. The CDR3 spans 15 residues. Germline values: CDR1 MNHEY, CDR2 SVGAGI. Trimming shortened V by 2 bases and J by 3 bases, and 10 bases separated the two germline ends. Here the CDR3 DNA reads TGTGCCAGCAGTTACGTGTCCGGAGACACCGGGGAGCTGTTTTTT. Translation: CASSYVSGDTGELFF.

The chain couples TRBV11-2 to TRBJ2-7; possibly TRBD2 for D (6 bases). The CDR3 extends over 15 amino acids. The V end was cut by 1 base, the J end by 2 bases, with 12 bases between. Germline CDR1 is SGHAT and CDR2 is FQNNGV. The CDR3 nucleotides read TGTGCCAGCAGCTTAGTCGGGAGTACCCCCTACGAGCAGTACTTC. Translation gives CASSLVGSTPYEQYF.

V is TRBV7-6 and J is TRBJ2-7; D unresolved. Trimming left V 2 bases short and J 5 bases short, with 7 bases between. The CDR3 has 12 residues. In germline, CDR1 is SGHVS, CDR2 FNYEAQ. The CDR3 reads CASSLKQNEQYF. Written as DNA, the CDR3 is TGTGCCAGCAGCTTAAAACAGAACGAGCAGTACTTC.

The chain is built from TRBV7-9 and TRBJ2-5; TRBD1 matches at 8 bases. There are 15 residues in the CDR3. V lost 1 base to trimming and J lost 4 bases; unmatched junction nucleotides: 5. The V gene's germline CDR1 is SEHNR and CDR2 FQNEAQ (reference sequence). This chain's CDR3 is CASSLGVDRAETQYF. CDR3 sequence (DNA): TGTGCCAGCAGCTTAGGGGTGGACAGGGCAGAGACCCAGTACTTC.

This chain connects TRBV19 to TRBJ2-5; D uncertain. The J call may be in error: the DNA end matches TRBJ2-7 better. In germline, CDR1 is LNHDA, CDR2 SQIVND (reference sequence). The CDR3 totals 13 residues. This chain's CDR3 is CASSIEGTYEQYF. The CDR3 DNA follows: TGTGCCAGTAGTATAGAGGGCACCTACGAGCAGTACTTC.

The rearrangement joins TRBV11-2 to TRBJ2-4, with D possibly matching TRBD2 (6 bases). Germline assignment: CDR1 SGHAT and CDR2 FQNNGV. V shed 8 bases and J shed 5 bases, with 16 bases lying between them. This CDR3 is 14 amino acids long. The CDR3 loop is CASLNGGFENIQYF. Here the CDR3 DNA reads TGTGCCAGCCTTAACGGGGGATTCGAAAACATTCAGTACTTC.

This clone was picked up a small number of times. CDR3 in amino acids: CASSWSSSGEQYF. In nucleotides, the CDR3 is TGTGCCAGCAGCTGGTCCAGCAGCGGCGAGCAGTACTTC. The chain has TRBV5-6 and TRBJ2-7; D perhaps matches TRBD2 (5 bases). Trimming pared 3 bases from V and 6 bases from J, leaving 13 bases between. This CDR3 comprises 13 residues. CDR1 SGHDT and CDR2 YYEEEE come from the germline V gene. Full variable domain (missing parts from reference TRBV5-6 and TRBJ2-7): DAGVTQSPTHLIKTRGQQVTLRCSPKSGHDTVSWYQQALGQGPQFIFQYYEEEERQRGNFPDRFSGHQFPNYSSELNVNALLLGDSALYLCASSWSSSGEQYFGPGTRLTVT.

This clone showed up just a few times. The gene calls are TRBV4-3 and TRBJ2-1; tentative D call: TRBD2 (5 bases). There are 19 residues in the CDR3. Germline V gene data show CDR1 as LGHNA and CDR2 as YSLEER. V shed 1 base and J shed 0 bases, with 19 bases lying between them. The CDR3 reads CASSQGYQRTKNSYNEQFF. The CDR3 DNA reads TGCGCCAGCAGCCAAGGTTATCAGCGGACGAAAAACTCCTACAATGAGCAGTTCTTC.

The chain joins TRBV5-6 to TRBJ2-2; no clear D. Germline CDR1 is SGHDT and CDR2 is YYEEEE. The CDR3 extends over 12 amino acids. Trimming cost V 4 bases and J 5 bases, with 6 bases left between them. The CDR3 protein is CASSPLTGELFF. The CDR3 nucleotides read TGTGCCAGCAGCCCTTTAACCGGGGAGCTGTTTTTT. The full variable domain, its missing parts supplied by reference TRBV5-6 and TRBJ2-2, is DAGVTQSPTHLIKTRGQQVTLRCSPKSGHDTVSWYQQALGQGPQFIFQYYEEEERQRGNFPDRFSGHQFPNYSSELNVNALLLGDSALYLCASSPLTGELFFGEGSRLTVL.

This chain uses TRBV28 with TRBJ2-7; tentatively, D is TRBD1 (6 bases). Trimming removed 6 bases from V and 3 bases from J, with 12 bases in between. This CDR3 spans 13 amino acids. Germline assignment: CDR1 MDHEN and CDR2 SYDVKM. CDR3 sequence (DNA): TGTGCCAGCAGCCCGGGACACGGCTACGAGCAGTACTTC. It codes for CASSPGHGYEQYF. The full variable domain, completed using reference TRBV28 and TRBJ2-7, is DVKVTQSSRYLVKRTGEKVFLECVQDMDHENMFWYRQDPGLGLRLIYFSYDVKMKEKGDIPEGYSVSREKKERFSLILESASTNQTSMYLCASSPGHGYEQYFGPGTRLTVT.

This clone was observed once. J is TRBJ1-4 and V is TRBV6-1; TRBD1 agrees at 10 bases. Germline V gene data show CDR1 as MNHNS and CDR2 as SASEGT. V shed 8 bases and J 7 bases; nucleotides not matched to a gene: 7. The CDR3 sequence is 14 residues long. CDR3 amino acids: CASSPGQGPEKLFF. For the CDR3, the DNA is TGTGCCAGCTCACCGGGACAGGGGCCTGAAAAACTGTTTTTT.

The J gene is TRBJ2-5, the V gene TRBV10-3, with 7 bases matching TRBD1. The J segment lost 11 bases and the V segment lost 2 bases, leaving 17 bases of the junction unmatched. The V gene's germline CDR1 is ENHRY and CDR2 SYGVKD. The CDR3 totals 16 residues. CDR3 sequence (DNA): TGTGCCATCAGTGAGCCGACAGGGCCGCGCGTAGGGGAGCAGTACTTC. Its protein is CAISEPTGPRVGEQYF.

The chain has TRBV28 and TRBJ2-7; a possible D gene is TRBD2 (5 bases). Germline V lookup: CDR1 MDHEN, CDR2 SYDVKM. The CDR3 spans 14 residues. V was shortened by 2 bases and J by 3 bases, with 11 bases between the two germline ends. The chain's CDR3 is CASSLVGKVYEQYF. The CDR3 nucleotides read TGTGCCAGCAGTTTAGTCGGGAAGGTCTACGAGCAGTACTTC.

The chain carries TRBV5-6 and TRBJ2-1, with TRBD2 matching over 9 bases. Germline assignment: CDR1 SGHDT and CDR2 YYEEEE. With 4 bases clipped from V and 8 bases from J, the junction kept 4 bases outside the gene matches. This CDR3 spans 13 amino acids. In nucleotides, the CDR3 is TGTGCCAGCAGCGTTAGCGGGAGTTATGAGCAGTTCTTC. It codes for CASSVSGSYEQFF.

The chain combines TRBV19 with TRBJ2-3, with 9 positions matching TRBD2. The CDR3 consists of 16 residues. Germline assignment: CDR1 LNHDA and CDR2 SQIVND (reference sequence). Trimming removed 4 bases from V and 2 bases from J; junction bases left unmatched: 7. The CDR3 DNA reads TGTGCCAGTAGTAACATAGCGGGAGTTGCCACAGATACGCAGTATTTT. This translates into CASSNIAGVATDTQYF. The full variable domain, with the rest looked up from reference TRBV19 and TRBJ2-3, is DGGITQSPKYLFRKEGQNVTLSCEQNLNHDAMYWYRQDPGQGLRLIYYSQIVNDFQKGDIAEGYSVSREKKESFPLTVTSAQKNPTAFYLCASSNIAGVATDTQYFGPGTRLTVL.

The gene calls are TRBV30 and TRBJ2-2; 8 positions match TRBD2. The CDR3 sequence is 14 residues long. Trimming cost V 2 bases and J 6 bases; bases outside gene matches: 5. In germline, CDR1 is GTSNPN, CDR2 SVGIG (reference sequence). CDR3 sequence reads: CAWSPGLAPGELFF. CDR3 in DNA: TGTGCCTGGAGTCCCGGACTAGCCCCCGGGGAGCTGTTTTTT.

This clone was counted once. The J gene is TRBJ1-2, the V gene TRBV27; D unclear. Germline CDR1 and CDR2: MNHEY and SMNVEV (reference sequence). The ends were cut back, 5 bases at V and 3 bases at J, with 16 bases in the middle. The CDR3 loop spans 15 amino acids. The CDR3 region is CASSTVMREDYGYTF. The CDR3 coding sequence is TGTGCCAGCAGTACCGTTATGAGGGAGGACTATGGCTACACCTTC.

This clone appeared once. The chain recombines TRBV6-1 with TRBJ2-1, with unresolved D. The germline V and J ends were trimmed by 2 bases and 10 bases, with 15 bases remaining between them. This CDR3 has 14 residues. Germline CDR1 is MNHNS and CDR2 is SASEGT. The CDR3: CASSEISSVGEQFF. The CDR3 nucleotides are TGTGCCAGCAGTGAAATCTCCAGCGTAGGCGAGCAGTTCTTC.

This clone was observed a single time. The rearrangement uses TRBV25-1 and TRBJ2-3; 9 nucleotides match TRBD1. Germline V gene lookup returns CDR1 MGHDK and CDR2 SYGVNS. This CDR3 region has 15 residues. The ends lost 6 bases at V and 7 bases at J; junction bases unmatched: 11. The CDR3 nucleotides are TGTGCCAGCAGCACCGGGACAGGGCCGGGGAATACGCAGTATTTT. Protein: CASSTGTGPGNTQYF.

The chain recombines TRBV9 with TRBJ2-7, with D possibly matching TRBD2 (6 bases). The CDR3 is made up of 16 amino acids. The V end was cut by 0 bases, the J end by 6 bases, with 19 bases between. Germline assignment: CDR1 SGDLS and CDR2 YYNGEE. The CDR3 nucleotides read TGTGCCAGCAGCGTAGTGGGCTCCCCTTTCGGGGGCGAGCAGTACTTC. Its protein product is CASSVVGSPFGGEQYF. Complete variable domain (other parts from reference TRBV9 and TRBJ2-7): DSGVTQTPKHLITATGQRVTLRCSPRSGDLSVYWYQQSLDQGLQFLIQYYNGEERAKGNILERFSAQQFPDLHSELNLSSLELGDSALYFCASSVVGSPFGGEQYFGPGTRLTVT.